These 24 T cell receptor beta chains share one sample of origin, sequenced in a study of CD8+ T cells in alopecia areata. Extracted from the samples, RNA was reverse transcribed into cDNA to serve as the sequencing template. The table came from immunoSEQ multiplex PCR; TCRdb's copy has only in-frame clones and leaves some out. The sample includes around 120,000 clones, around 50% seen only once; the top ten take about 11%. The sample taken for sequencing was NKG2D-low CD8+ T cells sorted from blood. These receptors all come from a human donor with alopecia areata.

CDR3 bases: TGCGCCAGCAGCTGGGGACAGGCTGTCACAGATACGCAGTATTTT. Residues: CASSWGQAVTDTQYF. The V gene is TRBV5-1, the J gene TRBJ2-3, with 8 bases matching TRBD1. This CDR3 has 15 amino acids. After removal of 3 bases from V and 2 bases from J, the junction contained 5 bases not matched to a gene. CDR1 is SGHRS and CDR2 is YFSETQ in the germline V gene.

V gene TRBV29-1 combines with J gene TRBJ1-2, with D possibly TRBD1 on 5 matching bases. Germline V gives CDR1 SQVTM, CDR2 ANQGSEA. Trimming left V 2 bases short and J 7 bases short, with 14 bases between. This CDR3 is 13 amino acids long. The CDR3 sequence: CSVERGGDFGYTF. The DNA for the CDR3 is TGCAGCGTTGAAAGGGGAGGTGACTTTGGCTACACCTTC.

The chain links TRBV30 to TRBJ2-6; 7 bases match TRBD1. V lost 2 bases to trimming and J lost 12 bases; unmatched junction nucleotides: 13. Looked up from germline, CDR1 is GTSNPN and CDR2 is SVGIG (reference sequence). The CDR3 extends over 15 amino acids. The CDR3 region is CAWSSDRASSAVLTF. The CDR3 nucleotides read TGTGCCTGGAGTAGCGACAGGGCTTCGTCCGCCGTCCTGACTTTC.

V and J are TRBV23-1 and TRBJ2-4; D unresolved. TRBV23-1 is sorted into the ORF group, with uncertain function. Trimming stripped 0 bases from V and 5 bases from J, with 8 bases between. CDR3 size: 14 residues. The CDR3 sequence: CASSQSLAQNIQYF. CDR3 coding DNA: TGCGCCAGCAGTCAATCGTTGGCACAAAACATTCAGTACTTC.

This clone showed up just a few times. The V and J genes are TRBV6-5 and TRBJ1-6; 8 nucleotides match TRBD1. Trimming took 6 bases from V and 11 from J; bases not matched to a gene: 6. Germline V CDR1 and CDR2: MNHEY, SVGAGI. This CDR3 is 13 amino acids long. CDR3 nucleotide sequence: TGTGCCAGCAGGGACAGGGCAAGCGCACCCCTCCACTTT. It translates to CASRDRASAPLHF.

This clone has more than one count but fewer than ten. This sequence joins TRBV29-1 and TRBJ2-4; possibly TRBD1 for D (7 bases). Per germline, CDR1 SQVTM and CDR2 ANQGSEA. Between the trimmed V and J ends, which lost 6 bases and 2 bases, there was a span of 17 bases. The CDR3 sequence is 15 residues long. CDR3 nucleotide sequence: TGCAGCGTGATGACAGGGACTCAGACCAAAAACATTCAGTACTTC. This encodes CSVMTGTQTKNIQYF.

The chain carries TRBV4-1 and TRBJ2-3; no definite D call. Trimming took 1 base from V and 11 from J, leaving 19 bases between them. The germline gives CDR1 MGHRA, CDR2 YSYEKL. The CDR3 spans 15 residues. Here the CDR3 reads CASSQVRESVHLQYF. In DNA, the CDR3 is TGCGCCAGCAGCCAAGTTCGAGAGTCGGTGCATCTGCAGTATTTT.

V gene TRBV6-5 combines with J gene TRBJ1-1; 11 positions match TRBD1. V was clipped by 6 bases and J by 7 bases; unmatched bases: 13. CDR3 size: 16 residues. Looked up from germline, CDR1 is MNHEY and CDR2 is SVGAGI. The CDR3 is CASSYQKGTGGIEAFF. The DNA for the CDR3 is TGTGCCAGCAGCTACCAAAAGGGGACAGGGGGAATTGAAGCTTTCTTT.

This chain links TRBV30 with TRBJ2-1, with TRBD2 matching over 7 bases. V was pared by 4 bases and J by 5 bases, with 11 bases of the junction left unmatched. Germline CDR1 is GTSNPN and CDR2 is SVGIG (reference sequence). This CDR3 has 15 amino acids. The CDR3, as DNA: TGTGCCTGGAACGCCTGGAGCGGGATAAACAATGAGCAGTTCTTC. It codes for CAWNAWSGINNEQFF.

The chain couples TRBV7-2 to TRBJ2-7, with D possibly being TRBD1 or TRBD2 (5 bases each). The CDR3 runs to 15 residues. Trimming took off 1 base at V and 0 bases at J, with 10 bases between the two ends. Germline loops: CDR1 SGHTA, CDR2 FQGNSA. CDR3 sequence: CASSLVRDHSYEQYF. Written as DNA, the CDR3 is TGTGCCAGCAGCTTAGTCCGGGACCACTCCTACGAGCAGTACTTC.

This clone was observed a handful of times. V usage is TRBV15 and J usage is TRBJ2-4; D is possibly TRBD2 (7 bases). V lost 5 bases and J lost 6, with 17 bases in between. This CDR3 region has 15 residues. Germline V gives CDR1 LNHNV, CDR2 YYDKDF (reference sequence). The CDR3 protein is CATSVAREGGNIQYF. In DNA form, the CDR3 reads TGTGCCACCAGCGTGGCTAGGGAGGGGGGAAACATTCAGTACTTC.

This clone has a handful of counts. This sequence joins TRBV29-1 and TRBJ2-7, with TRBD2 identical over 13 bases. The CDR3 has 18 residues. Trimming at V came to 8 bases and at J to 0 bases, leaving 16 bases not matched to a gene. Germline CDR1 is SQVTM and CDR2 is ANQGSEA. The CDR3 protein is CSLDPGLAGVRSSYEQYF. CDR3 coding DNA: TGCAGCCTAGACCCCGGACTAGCGGGGGTCCGAAGCTCCTACGAGCAGTACTTC.

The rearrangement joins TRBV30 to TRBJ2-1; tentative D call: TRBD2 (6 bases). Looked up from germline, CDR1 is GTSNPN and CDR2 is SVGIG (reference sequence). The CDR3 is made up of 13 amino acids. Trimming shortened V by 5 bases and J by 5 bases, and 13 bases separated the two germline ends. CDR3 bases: TGTGCCTGGGGTGGGCCGGGGGACAATGAGCAGTTCTTC. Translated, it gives CAWGGPGDNEQFF.

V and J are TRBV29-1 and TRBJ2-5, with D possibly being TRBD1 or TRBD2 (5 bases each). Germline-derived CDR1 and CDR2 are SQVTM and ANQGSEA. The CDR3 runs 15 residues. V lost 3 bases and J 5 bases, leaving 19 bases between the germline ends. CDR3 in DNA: TGCAGCGTTGAGGGCCCGGGACCGGCGATGGAGACCCAGTACTTC. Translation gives CSVEGPGPAMETQYF.

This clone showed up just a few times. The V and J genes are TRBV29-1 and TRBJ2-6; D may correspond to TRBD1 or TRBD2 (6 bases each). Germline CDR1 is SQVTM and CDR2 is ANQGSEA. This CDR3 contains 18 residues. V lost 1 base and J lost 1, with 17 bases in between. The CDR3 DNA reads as TGCAGCGTTGAAGTCGGCGGGACATACGAATCTGGGGCCAACGTCCTGACTTTC. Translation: CSVEVGGTYESGANVLTF.

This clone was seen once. The CDR3 DNA is TGTGCCAGCAGTTTCGGTGGCAGCTCCTATAATTCACCCCTCCACTTT. Translation gives CASSFGGSSYNSPLHF. The chain combines TRBV27 with TRBJ1-6; D is undetermined. Germline V gene sequence: CDR1 MNHEY, CDR2 SMNVEV (reference sequence). The CDR3 is made up of 16 amino acids. V lost 3 bases to trimming and J lost 0 bases, with 9 bases between them.

CDR3 in amino acids: CASSDSGSHEQFF. For the CDR3, the DNA is TGCGCCAGCAGTGATAGCGGGAGTCATGAGCAGTTCTTC. The chain recombines TRBV4-1 with TRBJ2-1; TRBD2 agrees at 9 bases. V lost 6 bases, J lost 8 bases, and 5 bases stayed unmatched. Per germline, CDR1 MGHRA and CDR2 YSYEKL. CDR3 length: 13 residues.

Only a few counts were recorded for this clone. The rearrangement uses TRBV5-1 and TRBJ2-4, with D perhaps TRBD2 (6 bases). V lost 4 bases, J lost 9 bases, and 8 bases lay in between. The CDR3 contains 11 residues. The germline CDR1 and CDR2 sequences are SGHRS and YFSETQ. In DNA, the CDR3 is TGCGCCAGCAGCGCGGGACTCATTCAGTACTTC. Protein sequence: CASSAGLIQYF.

The chain's CDR3 is CASSLEGATDTQYF. The CDR3 DNA reads as TGTGCCAGCAGCTTAGAGGGGGCGACAGATACGCAGTATTTT. The chain couples TRBV7-9 to TRBJ2-3; 7 positions agree with TRBD1. Germline loops: CDR1 SEHNR, CDR2 FQNEAQ (reference sequence). This CDR3 spans 14 amino acids. V shed 1 base, J shed 3 bases, and the junction held 1 base outside the gene matches.

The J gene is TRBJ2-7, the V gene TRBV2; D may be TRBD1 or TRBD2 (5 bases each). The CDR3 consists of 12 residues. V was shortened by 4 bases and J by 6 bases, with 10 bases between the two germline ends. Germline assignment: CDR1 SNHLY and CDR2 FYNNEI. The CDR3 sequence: CASSGGVGEQYF. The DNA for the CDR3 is TGTGCCAGCAGTGGAGGGGTGGGCGAGCAGTACTTC.

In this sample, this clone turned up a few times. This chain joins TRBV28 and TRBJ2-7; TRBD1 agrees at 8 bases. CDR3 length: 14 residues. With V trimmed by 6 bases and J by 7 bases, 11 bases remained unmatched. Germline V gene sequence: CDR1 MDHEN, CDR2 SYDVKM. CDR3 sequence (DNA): TGTGCCAGCAGGCAAGGACAGGGATACTTAGAGCAGTACTTC. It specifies CASRQGQGYLEQYF.

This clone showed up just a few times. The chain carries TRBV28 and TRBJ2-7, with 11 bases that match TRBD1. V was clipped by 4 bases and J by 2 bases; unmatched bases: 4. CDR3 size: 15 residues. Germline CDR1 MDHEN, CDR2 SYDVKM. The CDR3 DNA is TGTGCCAGCAGTTACCGGACAGGGGGCACCTACGAGCAGTACTTC. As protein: CASSYRTGGTYEQYF. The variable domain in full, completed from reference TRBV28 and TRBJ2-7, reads DVKVTQSSRYLVKRTGEKVFLECVQDMDHENMFWYRQDPGLGLRLIYFSYDVKMKEKGDIPEGYSVSREKKERFSLILESASTNQTSMYLCASSYRTGGTYEQYFGPGTRLTVT.

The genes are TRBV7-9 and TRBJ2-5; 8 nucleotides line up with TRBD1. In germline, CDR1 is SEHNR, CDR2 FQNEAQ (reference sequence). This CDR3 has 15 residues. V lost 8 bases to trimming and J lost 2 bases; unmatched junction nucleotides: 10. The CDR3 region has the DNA TGTGCCAGCGAGATTTGGGACAGGTCACAAGAGACCCAGTACTTC. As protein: CASEIWDRSQETQYF. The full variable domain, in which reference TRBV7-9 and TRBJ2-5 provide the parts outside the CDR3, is DTGVSQNPRHKITKRGQNVTFRCDPISEHNRLYWYRQTLGQGPEFLTYFQNEAQLEKSRLLSDRFSAERPKGSFSTLEIQRTEQGDSAMYLCASEIWDRSQETQYFGPGTRLLVL.

The CDR3 reads CSVVPADTGELFF. The CDR3 bases are TGCAGCGTTGTGCCTGCAGACACCGGGGAGCTGTTTTTT. V is TRBV29-1 and J is TRBJ2-2; D is undetermined. Trimming removed 4 bases from V and 3 bases from J, with 9 bases in between. The germline CDR1 and CDR2 sequences are SQVTM and ANQGSEA. CDR3 size: 13 residues.